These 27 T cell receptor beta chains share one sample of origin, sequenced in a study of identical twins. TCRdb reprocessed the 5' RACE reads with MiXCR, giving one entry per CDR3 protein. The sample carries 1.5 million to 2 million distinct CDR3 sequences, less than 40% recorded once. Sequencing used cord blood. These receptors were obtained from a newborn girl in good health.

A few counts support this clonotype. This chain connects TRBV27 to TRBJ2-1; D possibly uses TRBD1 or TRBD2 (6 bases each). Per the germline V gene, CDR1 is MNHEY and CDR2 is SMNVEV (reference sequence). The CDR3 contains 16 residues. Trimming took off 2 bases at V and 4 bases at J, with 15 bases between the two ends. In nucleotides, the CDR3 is TGTGCCAGCAGTTTACGCCGGGGGCGTAGGTACAATGAGCAGTTCTTC. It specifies CASSLRRGRRYNEQFF.

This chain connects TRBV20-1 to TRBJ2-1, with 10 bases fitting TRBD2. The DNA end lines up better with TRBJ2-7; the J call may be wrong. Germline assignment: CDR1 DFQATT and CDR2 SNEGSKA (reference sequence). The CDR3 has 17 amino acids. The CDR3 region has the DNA TGCAGTGCTAGAGAATTCGCTAGCGGGAGTCCTCCTTGGGAGCAGTACTTC. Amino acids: CSAREFASGSPPWEQYF.

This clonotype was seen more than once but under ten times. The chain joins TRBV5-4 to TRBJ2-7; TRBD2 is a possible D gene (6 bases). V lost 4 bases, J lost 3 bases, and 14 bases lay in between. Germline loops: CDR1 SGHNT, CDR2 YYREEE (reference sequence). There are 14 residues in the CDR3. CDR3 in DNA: TGTGCCAGCAGCCCAAGGAGGGGCGTCTACGAGCAGTACTTC. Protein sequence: CASSPRRGVYEQYF. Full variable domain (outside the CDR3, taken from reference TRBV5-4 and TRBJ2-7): ETGVTQSPTHLIKTRGQQVTLRCSSQSGHNTVSWYQQALGQGPQFIFQYYREEENGRGNFPPRFSGLQFPNYSSELNVNALELDDSALYLCASSPRRGVYEQYFGPGTRLTVT.

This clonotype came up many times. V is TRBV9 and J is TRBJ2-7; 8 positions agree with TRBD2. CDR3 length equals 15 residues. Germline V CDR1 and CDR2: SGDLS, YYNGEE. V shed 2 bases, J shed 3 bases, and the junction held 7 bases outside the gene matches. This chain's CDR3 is CASSVKAGAHYEQYF. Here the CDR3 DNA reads TGTGCCAGCAGCGTCAAAGCGGGAGCCCACTACGAGCAGTACTTC. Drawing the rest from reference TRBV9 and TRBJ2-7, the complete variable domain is DSGVTQTPKHLITATGQRVTLRCSPRSGDLSVYWYQQSLDQGLQFLIQYYNGEERAKGNILERFSAQQFPDLHSELNLSSLELGDSALYFCASSVKAGAHYEQYFGPGTRLTVT.

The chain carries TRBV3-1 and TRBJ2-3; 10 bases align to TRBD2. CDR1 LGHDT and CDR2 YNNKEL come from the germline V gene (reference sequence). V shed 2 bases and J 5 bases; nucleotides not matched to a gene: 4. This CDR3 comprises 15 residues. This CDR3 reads CASSQRAGGLDTQYF. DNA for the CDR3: TGTGCCAGCAGCCAACGAGCGGGAGGGTTAGATACGCAGTATTTT.

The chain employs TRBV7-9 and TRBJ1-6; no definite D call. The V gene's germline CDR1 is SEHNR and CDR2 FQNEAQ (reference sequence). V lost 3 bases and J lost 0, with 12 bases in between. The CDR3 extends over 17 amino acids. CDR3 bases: TGTGCCAGCAGCTTCGGACCCAGAAGCTCCTATAATTCACCCCTCCACTTT. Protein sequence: CASSFGPRSSYNSPLHF.

CDR3 in amino acids: CATSEKTGGSNYGYTF. In DNA form, the CDR3 reads TGTGCCACCAGTGAAAAGACAGGGGGGTCTAACTATGGCTACACCTTC. This chain connects TRBV24-1 to TRBJ1-2; 9 bases map to TRBD1. The CDR3 contains 16 residues. Trimming took 4 bases from V and 0 from J; bases not matched to a gene: 5. The germline CDR1 and CDR2 sequences are KGHDR and SFDVKD.

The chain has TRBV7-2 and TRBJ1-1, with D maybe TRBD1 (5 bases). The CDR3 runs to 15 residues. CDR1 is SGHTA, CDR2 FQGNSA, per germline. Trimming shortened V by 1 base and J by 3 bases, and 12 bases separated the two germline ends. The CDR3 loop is CASSLVQGGDTEAFF. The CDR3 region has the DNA TGTGCCAGCAGCTTAGTCCAGGGAGGAGACACTGAAGCTTTCTTT.

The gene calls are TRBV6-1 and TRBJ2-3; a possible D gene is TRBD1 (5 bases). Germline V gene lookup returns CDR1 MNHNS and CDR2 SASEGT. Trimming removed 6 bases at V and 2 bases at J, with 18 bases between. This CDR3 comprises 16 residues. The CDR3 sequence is CASSLNQGSFTDTQYF. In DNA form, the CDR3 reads TGTGCCAGCAGCTTAAACCAGGGCTCCTTCACAGATACGCAGTATTTT.

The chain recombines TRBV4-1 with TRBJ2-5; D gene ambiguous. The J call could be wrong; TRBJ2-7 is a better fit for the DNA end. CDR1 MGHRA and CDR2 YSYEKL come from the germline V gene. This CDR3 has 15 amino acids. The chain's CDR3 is CASSQAPVRAYEQYF. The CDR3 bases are TGCGCCAGCAGCCAAGCTCCCGTACGGGCCTACGAGCAGTACTTC.

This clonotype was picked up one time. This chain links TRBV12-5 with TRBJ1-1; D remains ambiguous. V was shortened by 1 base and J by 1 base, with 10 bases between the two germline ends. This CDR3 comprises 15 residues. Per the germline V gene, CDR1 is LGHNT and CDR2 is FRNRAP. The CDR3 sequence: CASGLDTWQNTEAFF. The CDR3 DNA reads TGTGCTAGTGGTTTGGACACCTGGCAGAACACTGAAGCTTTCTTT.

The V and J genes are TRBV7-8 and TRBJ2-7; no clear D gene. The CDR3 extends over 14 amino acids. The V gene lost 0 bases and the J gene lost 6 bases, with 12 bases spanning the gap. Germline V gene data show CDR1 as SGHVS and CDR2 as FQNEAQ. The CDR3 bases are TGTGCCAGCAGCTTAGCATCACTAACTGGCGAGCAGTACTTC. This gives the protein CASSLASLTGEQYF. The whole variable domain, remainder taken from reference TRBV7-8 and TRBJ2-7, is GAGVSQSPRYKVAKRGQDVALRCDPISGHVSLFWYQQALGQGPEFLTYFQNEAQLDKSGLPSDRFFAERPEGSVSTLKIQRTQQEDSAVYLCASSLASLTGEQYFGPGTRLTVT.

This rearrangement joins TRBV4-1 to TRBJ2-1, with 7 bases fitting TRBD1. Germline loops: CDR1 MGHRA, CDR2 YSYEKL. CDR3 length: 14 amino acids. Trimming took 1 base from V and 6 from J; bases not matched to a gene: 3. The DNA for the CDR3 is TGCGCCAGCAGCCAAGGACCAGGGGGCAATGAGCAGTTCTTC. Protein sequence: CASSQGPGGNEQFF.

The CDR3 loop reads CSASRTSFYNEQFF. CDR3 DNA: TGCAGTGCTAGTCGGACTAGTTTCTACAATGAGCAGTTCTTC. The rearrangement links TRBV20-1 to TRBJ2-1; 7 bases match TRBD2. This CDR3 has 14 residues. V was clipped by 3 bases and J by 3 bases; unmatched bases: 5. Germline V gene sequence: CDR1 DFQATT, CDR2 SNEGSKA (reference sequence).

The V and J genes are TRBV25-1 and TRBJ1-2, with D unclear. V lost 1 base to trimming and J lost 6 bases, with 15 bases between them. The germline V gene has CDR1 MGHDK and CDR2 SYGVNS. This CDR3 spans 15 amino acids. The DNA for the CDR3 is TGTGCCAGCAGTGAATCCCACAGTACGGATGATGGCTACACCTTC. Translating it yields CASSESHSTDDGYTF.

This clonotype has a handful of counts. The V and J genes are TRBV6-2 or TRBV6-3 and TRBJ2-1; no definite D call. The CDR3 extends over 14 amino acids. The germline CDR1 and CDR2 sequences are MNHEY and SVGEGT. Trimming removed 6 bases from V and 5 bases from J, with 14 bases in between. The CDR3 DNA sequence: TGTGCCAGCAGGGGTCTATACATTAACAATGAGCAGTTCTTC. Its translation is CASRGLYINNEQFF.

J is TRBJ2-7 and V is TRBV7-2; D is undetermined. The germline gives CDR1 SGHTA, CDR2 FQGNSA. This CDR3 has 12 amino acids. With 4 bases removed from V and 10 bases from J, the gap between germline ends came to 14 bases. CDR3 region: CASSSFRSTQYF. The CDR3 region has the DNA TGTGCCAGCAGCTCATTTCGGTCTACCCAGTACTTC.

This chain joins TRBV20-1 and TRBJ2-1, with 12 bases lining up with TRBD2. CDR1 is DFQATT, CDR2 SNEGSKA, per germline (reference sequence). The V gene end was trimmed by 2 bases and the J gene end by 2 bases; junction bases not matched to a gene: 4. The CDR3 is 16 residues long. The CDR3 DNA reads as TGCAGTGCTAGACTGTCTAGCGGGAGGGCCTACAATGAGCAGTTCTTC. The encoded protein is CSARLSSGRAYNEQFF.

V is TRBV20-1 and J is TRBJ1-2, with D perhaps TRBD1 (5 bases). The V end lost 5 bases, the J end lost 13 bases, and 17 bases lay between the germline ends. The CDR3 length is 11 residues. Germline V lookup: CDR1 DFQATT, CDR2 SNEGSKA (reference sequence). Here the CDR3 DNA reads TGCAGTGCTTGGGACCGCACGCACACCACCTTC. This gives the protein CSAWDRTHTTF.

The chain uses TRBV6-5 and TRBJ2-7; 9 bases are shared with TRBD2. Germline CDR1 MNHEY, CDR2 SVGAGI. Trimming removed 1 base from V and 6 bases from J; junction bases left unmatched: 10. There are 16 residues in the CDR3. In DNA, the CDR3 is TGTGCCAGCAGTTACTTAGGGCGGGGACTAGCCCGCGAGCAGTACTTC. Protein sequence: CASSYLGRGLAREQYF.

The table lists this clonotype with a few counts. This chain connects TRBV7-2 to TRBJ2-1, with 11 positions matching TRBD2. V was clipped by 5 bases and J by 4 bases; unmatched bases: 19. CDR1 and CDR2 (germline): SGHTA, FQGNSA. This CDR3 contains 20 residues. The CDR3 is CASSPHRPLTSGSLYNEQFF. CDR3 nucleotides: TGTGCCAGCAGCCCCCATCGTCCTCTAACTAGCGGGAGTCTTTACAATGAGCAGTTCTTC. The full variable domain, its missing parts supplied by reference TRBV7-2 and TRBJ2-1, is GAGVSQSPSNKVTEKGKDVELRCDPISGHTALYWYRQSLGQGLEFLIYFQGNSAPDKSGLPSDRFSAERTGGSVSTLTIQRTQQEDSAVYLCASSPHRPLTSGSLYNEQFFGPGTRLTVL.

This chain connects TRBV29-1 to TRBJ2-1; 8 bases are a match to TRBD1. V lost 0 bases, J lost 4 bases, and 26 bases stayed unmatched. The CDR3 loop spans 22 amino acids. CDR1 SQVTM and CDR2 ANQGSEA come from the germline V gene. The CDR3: CSVEDRMVSTGATGPEYNEQFF. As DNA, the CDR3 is TGCAGCGTTGAAGATCGTATGGTTTCGACAGGGGCAACTGGACCAGAATACAATGAGCAGTTCTTC.

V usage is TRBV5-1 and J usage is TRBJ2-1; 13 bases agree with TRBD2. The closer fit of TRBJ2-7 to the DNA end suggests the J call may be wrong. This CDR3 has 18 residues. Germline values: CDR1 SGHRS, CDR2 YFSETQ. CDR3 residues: CASSLKGTSGDSYNEQYF. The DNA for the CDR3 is TGCGCCAGCAGCTTGAAGGGGACTAGCGGGGATTCCTACAATGAGCAGTACTTC.

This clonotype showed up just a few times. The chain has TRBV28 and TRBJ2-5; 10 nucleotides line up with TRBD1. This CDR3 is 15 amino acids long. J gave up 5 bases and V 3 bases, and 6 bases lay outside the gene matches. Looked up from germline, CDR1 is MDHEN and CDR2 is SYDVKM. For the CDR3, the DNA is TGTGCCAGCAGTTTGATCGGACAGGGGGTTGAGACCCAGTACTTC. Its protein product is CASSLIGQGVETQYF.

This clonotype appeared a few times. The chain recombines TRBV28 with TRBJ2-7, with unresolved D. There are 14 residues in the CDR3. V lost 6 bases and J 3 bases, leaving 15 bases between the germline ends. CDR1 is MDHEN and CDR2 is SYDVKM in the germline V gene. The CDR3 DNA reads TGTGCCAGCAGAGAGGACGTATCATACTACGAGCAGTACTTC. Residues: CASREDVSYYEQYF.

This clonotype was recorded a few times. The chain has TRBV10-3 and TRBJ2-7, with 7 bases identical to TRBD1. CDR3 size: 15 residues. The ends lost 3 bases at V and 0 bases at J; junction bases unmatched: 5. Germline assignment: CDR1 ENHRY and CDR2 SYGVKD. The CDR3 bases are TGTGCCATCAGTGACCCACAGGGGCACTCCTACGAGCAGTACTTC. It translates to CAISDPQGHSYEQYF.

CDR3 DNA: TGTGCCAGCAGTGGCCCGCGGGAGCGCCCAGATACGCAGTATTTT. Translated: CASSGPRERPDTQYF. The chain joins TRBV6-1 to TRBJ2-3; 7 bases are shared with TRBD2. Trimming took 4 bases from V and 4 from J; bases not matched to a gene: 8. The CDR3 has 15 residues. From germline, CDR1 is MNHNS and CDR2 SASEGT.